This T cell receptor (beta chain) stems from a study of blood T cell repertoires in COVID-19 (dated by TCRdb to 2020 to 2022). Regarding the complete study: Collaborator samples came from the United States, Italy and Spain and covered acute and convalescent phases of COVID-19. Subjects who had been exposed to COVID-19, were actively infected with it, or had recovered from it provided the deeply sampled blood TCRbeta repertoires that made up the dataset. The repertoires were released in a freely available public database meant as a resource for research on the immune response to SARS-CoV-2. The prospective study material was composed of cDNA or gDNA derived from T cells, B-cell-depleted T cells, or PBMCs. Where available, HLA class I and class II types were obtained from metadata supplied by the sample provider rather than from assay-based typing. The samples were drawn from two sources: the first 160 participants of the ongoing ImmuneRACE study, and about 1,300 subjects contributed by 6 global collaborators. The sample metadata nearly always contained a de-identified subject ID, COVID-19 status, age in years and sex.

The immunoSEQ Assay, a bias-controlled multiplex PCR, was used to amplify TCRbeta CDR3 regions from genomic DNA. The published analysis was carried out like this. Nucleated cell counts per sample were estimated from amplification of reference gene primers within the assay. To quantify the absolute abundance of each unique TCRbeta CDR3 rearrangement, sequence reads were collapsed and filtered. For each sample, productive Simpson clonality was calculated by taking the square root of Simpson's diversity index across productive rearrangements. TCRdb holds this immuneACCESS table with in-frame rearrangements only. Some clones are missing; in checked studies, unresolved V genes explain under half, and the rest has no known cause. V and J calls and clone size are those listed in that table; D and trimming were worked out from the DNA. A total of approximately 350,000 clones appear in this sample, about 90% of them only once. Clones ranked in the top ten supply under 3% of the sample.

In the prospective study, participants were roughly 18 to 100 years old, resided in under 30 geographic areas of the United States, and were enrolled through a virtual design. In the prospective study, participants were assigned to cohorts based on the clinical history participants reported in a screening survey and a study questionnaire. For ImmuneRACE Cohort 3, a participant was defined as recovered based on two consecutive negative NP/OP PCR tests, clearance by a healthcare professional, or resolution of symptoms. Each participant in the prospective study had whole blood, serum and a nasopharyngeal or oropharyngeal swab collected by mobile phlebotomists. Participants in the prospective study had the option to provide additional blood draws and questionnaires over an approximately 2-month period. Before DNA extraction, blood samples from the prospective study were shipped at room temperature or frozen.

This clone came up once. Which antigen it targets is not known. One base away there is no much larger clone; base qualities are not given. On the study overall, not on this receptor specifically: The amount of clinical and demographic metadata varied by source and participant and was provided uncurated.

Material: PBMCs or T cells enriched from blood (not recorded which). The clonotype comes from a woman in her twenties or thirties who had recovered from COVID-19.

The DNA sequence follows: TGTGCCAGCAGTTTATTTGAGAGTAGCGGGATACAAGAGACCCAGTACTTC. Its product reads: CASSLFESSGIQETQYF. The receptor chain draws on TRBV28 and TRBJ2-5; TRBD2 aligns with 8 central bases. CDR1 and CDR2 are read off the germline V gene as MDHEN and SYDVKM. The CDR3, from cysteine to phenylalanine, totals 17 residues. Of the read, only the CDR3 DNA is kept; its 51 bases are in frame from base 1. Unmatched junction bases come to 9, with V trimmed by 1 base and J by 2 bases.